This T cell receptor (beta chain) was retrieved from a study of T cells in Graves' hyperthyroidism and ophthalmopathy. Study-wide findings and caveats: In the blood, most expanded thyroid clonotypes above 0.001 appeared as well.

The CDR3 totals 14 residues. CDR1 is SEHNR and CDR2 is FQNEAQ in the germline V gene (reference sequence). The J segment lost 5 bases and the V segment lost 3 bases, leaving 4 bases of the junction unmatched. This clonotype was observed at least ten times. What it binds is not known. TCR beta CDR3 regions were amplified from RNA transcripts. The TCR CDR3 first-round RT-PCR relied on the HTBI primer set. TCRdb passed the multiplex PCR reads through MiXCR, listing each CDR3 protein once. The data contain 650,000 to 850,000 distinct CDR3 sequences, approximately 18% of them singletons. Each diagnosis was grounded in clinical symptoms, serum thyroxine and TRAb, thyroid ultrasound, and orbital computed tomography. Ahead of any ophthalmopathy symptoms, the blood sample was obtained at the first diagnosis of hyperthyroidism.

The V and J genes are TRBV7-9 and TRBJ2-5, with TRBD1 matching 9 bases. Sequenced sample: blood. This sequence originates from a woman in her fifties or sixties with Graves' hyperthyroidism that later progressed to Graves' ophthalmopathy. The CDR3 sequence: CASSFGQGYETQYF. The CDR3 nucleotides are TGTGCCAGCAGCTTTGGACAGGGGTATGAGACCCAGTACTTC.